These T cell receptor beta chains were read from a single sample in a study of regulatory T cells in long-lasting Graves disease. TCRdb reprocessed the multiplex PCR reads with MiXCR, giving one entry per CDR3 protein. The sample includes fewer than 600,000 distinct CDR3 sequences, approximately 23% of them seen just once. The sample here was peripheral blood mononuclear cells (PBMCs), taken when the disease was refractory, from a patient treated with antithyroid drugs. These receptor sequences come from a female donor with Graves disease. Each CDR3 is given with its conserved first and last residue. Each record gives: clone size, D gene, V gene, J gene, CDR3 length, CDR3 protein, CDR3 DNA. A D gene is named only where the DNA matches it firmly. A row's size may be missing; if present it is once, few, many or a size class.

clone_size: many; d_call: NA; v_call: TRBV2; j_call: TRBJ1-1; cdr3_length: 14; cdr3_aa: CASSVGGGVTEAFF; cdr3_nt: TGTGCCAGCAGTGTGGGGGGAGGGGTCACTGAAGCTTTCTTT
clone_size: many; d_call: TRBD2; v_call: TRBV7-2; j_call: TRBJ2-7; cdr3_length: 16; cdr3_aa: CASSLYGAGTTLAQYF; cdr3_nt: TGTGCCAGCAGCTTATATGGCGCCGGGACTACACTTGCGCAGTACTTC
clone_size: few; d_call: NA; v_call: TRBV19; j_call: TRBJ2-1; cdr3_length: 13; cdr3_aa: CATGAAGSVEQFF; cdr3_nt: TGTGCCACCGGGGCGGCTGGCTCTGTTGAGCAGTTCTTC
clone_size: few; d_call: NA; v_call: TRBV20-1; j_call: TRBJ2-5; cdr3_length: 14; cdr3_aa: CSARVPGRKETQYF; cdr3_nt: TGCAGTGCTAGAGTCCCGGGGCGAAAAGAGACCCAGTACTTC
clone_size: NA; d_call: NA; v_call: TRBV20-1; j_call: TRBJ2-6; cdr3_length: 17; cdr3_aa: CSALAQGYVSGANVLTF; cdr3_nt: TGCAGTGCTTTAGCCCAGGGATATGTCTCGGGGGCCAACGTCCTGACTTTC
clone_size: few; d_call: TRBD1; v_call: TRBV29-1; j_call: TRBJ2-3; cdr3_length: 15; cdr3_aa: CSVAFSRGQTDTQYF; cdr3_nt: TGCAGCGTTGCATTCAGCAGGGGGCAGACAGATACGCAGTATTTT
clone_size: NA; d_call: TRBD1; v_call: TRBV5-1; j_call: TRBJ2-3; cdr3_length: 14; cdr3_aa: CASSSQGATDTQYF; cdr3_nt: TGCGCCAGCAGCTCTCAGGGGGCTACAGATACGCAGTATTTT
clone_size: NA; d_call: NA; v_call: TRBV9; j_call: TRBJ2-7; cdr3_length: 15; cdr3_aa: CASSLNGRSSYEQYF; cdr3_nt: TGTGCCAGCAGCTTAAACGGACGTTCCTCCTACGAGCAGTACTTC
clone_size: many; d_call: NA; v_call: TRBV12-5; j_call: TRBJ1-1; cdr3_length: 13; cdr3_aa: CASGLQGGTEAFF; cdr3_nt: TGTGCTAGTGGTTTGCAGGGAGGAACTGAAGCTTTCTTT
clone_size: NA; d_call: NA; v_call: TRBV10-3; j_call: TRBJ2-2; cdr3_length: 15; cdr3_aa: CAISVDGSNTGELFF; cdr3_nt: TGTGCCATCAGTGTTGACGGCTCGAACACCGGGGAGCTGTTTTTT
clone_size: few; d_call: NA; v_call: TRBV29-1; j_call: TRBJ1-1; cdr3_length: 14; cdr3_aa: CSVAPRQMNTEAFF; cdr3_nt: TGCAGCGTTGCCCCTAGGCAGATGAACACTGAAGCTTTCTTT
clone_size: NA; d_call: TRBD1; v_call: TRBV28; j_call: TRBJ2-4; cdr3_length: 16; cdr3_aa: CASSSLMTGAENIQYF; cdr3_nt: TGTGCCAGCAGTTCGCTAATGACAGGGGCAGAAAACATTCAGTACTTC
clone_size: NA; d_call: NA; v_call: TRBV28; j_call: TRBJ1-1; cdr3_length: 11; cdr3_aa: CASNLRAEAFF; cdr3_nt: TGTGCCAGCAATTTAAGGGCTGAAGCTTTCTTT
clone_size: few; d_call: NA; v_call: TRBV5-1; j_call: TRBJ2-2; cdr3_length: 13; cdr3_aa: CASSLRTLRELFF; cdr3_nt: TGCGCCAGCAGCTTGCGGACATTGAGGGAGCTGTTTTTT
clone_size: many; d_call: TRBD1; v_call: TRBV28; j_call: TRBJ1-1; cdr3_length: 14; cdr3_aa: CASQEQGARTEAFF; cdr3_nt: TGTGCCAGTCAAGAACAGGGGGCGCGGACTGAAGCTTTCTTT
clone_size: few; d_call: TRBD1; v_call: TRBV20-1; j_call: TRBJ1-4; cdr3_length: 14; cdr3_aa: CSASPGGADEKLFF; cdr3_nt: TGCAGTGCTAGTCCAGGGGGCGCAGATGAAAAACTGTTTTTT
clone_size: NA; d_call: NA; v_call: TRBV7-3; j_call: TRBJ2-5; cdr3_length: 14; cdr3_aa: CASSLTGGFETQYF; cdr3_nt: TGTGCCAGCAGCTTAACCGGCGGCTTTGAGACCCAGTACTTC
clone_size: many; d_call: NA; v_call: TRBV12-3/TRBV12-4; j_call: TRBJ1-3; cdr3_length: 13; cdr3_aa: CAGQRGPGNTIYF; cdr3_nt: TGTGCCGGCCAGCGAGGGCCCGGAAACACCATATATTTT